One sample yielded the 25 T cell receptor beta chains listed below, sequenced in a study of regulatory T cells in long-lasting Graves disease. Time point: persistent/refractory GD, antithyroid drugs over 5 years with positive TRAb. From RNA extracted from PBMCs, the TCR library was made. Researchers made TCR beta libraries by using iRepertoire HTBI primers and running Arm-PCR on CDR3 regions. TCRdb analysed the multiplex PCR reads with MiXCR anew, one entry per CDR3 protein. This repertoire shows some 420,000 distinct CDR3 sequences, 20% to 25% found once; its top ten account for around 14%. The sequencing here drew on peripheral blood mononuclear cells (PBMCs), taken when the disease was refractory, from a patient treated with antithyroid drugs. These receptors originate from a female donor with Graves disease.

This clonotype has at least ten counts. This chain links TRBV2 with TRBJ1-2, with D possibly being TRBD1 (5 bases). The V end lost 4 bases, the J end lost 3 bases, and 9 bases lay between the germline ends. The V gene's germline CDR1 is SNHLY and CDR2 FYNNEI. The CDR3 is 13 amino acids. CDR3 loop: CASSGQPDYGYTF. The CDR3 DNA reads TGTGCCAGCAGTGGACAGCCCGACTATGGCTACACCTTC.

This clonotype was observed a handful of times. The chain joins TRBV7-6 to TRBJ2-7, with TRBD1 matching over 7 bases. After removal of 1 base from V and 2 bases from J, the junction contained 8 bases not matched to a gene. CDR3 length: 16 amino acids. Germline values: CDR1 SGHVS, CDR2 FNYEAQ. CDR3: CASSLEPRTGPYEQYF. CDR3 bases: TGTGCCAGCAGCTTAGAGCCCAGGACAGGCCCCTACGAGCAGTACTTC.

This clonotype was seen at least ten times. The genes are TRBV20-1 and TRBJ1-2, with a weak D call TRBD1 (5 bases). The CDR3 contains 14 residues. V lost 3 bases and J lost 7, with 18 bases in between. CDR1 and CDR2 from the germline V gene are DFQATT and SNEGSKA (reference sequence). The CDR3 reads CSARGDFDLGGYTF. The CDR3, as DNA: TGCAGTGCTAGGGGGGACTTCGACTTAGGTGGCTACACCTTC.

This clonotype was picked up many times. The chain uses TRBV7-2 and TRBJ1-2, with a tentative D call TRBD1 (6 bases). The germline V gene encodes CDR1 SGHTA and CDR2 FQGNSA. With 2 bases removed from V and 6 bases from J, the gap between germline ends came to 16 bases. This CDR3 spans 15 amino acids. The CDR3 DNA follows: TGTGCCAGCAGCTTAATAGGGGAGGGGGAGGATGGCTACACCTTC. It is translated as CASSLIGEGEDGYTF.

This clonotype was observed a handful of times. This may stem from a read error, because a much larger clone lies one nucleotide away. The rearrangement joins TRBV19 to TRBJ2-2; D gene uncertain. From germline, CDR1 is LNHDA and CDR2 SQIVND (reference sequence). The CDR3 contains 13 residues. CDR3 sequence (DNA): TGTGCCAGCAGTACAGTGAACACCGGGGAGCTGTTTTTT. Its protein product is CASSTVNTGELFF. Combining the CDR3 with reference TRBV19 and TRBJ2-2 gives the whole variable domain DGGITQSPKYLFRKEGQNVTLSCEQNLNHDAMYWYRQDPGQGLRLIYYSQIVNDFQKGDIAEGYSVSREKKESFPLTVTSAQKNPTAFYLCASSTVNTGELFFGEGSRLTVL.

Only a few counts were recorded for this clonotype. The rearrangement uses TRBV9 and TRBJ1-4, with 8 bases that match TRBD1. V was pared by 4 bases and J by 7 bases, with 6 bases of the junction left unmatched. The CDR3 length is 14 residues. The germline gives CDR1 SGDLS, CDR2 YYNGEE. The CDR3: CASSPRGPSEKLFF. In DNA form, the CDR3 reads TGTGCCAGCAGCCCCAGGGGGCCGAGTGAAAAACTGTTTTTT.

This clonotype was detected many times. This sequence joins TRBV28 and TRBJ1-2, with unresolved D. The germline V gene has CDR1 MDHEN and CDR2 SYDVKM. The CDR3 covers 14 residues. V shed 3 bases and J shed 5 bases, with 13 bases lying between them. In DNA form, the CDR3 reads TGTGCCAGCAGTTTGTCGGACGGACTTTATGGCTACACCTTC. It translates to CASSLSDGLYGYTF.

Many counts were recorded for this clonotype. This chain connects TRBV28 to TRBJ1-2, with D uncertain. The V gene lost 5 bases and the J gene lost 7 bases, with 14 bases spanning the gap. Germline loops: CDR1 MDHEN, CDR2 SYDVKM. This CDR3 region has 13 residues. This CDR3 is CASSPGPLFGYTF. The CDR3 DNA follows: TGTGCCAGCAGTCCCGGACCATTGTTTGGCTACACCTTC.

The CDR3 spells CASSQVVGANTEAFF. CDR3 nucleotides: TGCGCCAGCAGCCAAGTAGTGGGGGCAAACACTGAAGCTTTCTTT. The rearrangement joins TRBV4-1 to TRBJ1-1; maybe TRBD1 (6 bases). Germline-derived CDR1 and CDR2 are MGHRA and YSYEKL. V was cut by 1 base and J by 2 bases, with 11 bases left in between. This CDR3 spans 15 amino acids.

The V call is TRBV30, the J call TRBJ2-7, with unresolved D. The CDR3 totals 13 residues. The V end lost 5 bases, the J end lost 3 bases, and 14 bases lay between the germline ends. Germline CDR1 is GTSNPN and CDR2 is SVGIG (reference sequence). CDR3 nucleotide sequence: TGTGCCTGGGGGGTGGGTCAGTTCTACGAGCAGTACTTC. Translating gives CAWGVGQFYEQYF. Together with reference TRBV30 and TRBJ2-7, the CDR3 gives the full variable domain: SQTIHQWPATLVQPVGSPLSLECTVEGTSNPNLYWYRQAAGRGLQLLFYSVGIGQISSEVPQNLSASRPQDRQFILSSKKLLLSDSGFYLCAWGVGQFYEQYFGPGTRLTVT.

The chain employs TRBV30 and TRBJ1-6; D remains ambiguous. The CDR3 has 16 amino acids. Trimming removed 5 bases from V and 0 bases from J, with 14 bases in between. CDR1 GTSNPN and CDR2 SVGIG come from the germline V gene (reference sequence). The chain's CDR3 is CAWDDGKSSYNSPLHF. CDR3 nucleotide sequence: TGTGCCTGGGACGACGGAAAGAGCTCCTATAATTCACCCCTCCACTTT. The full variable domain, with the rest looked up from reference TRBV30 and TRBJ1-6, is SQTIHQWPATLVQPVGSPLSLECTVEGTSNPNLYWYRQAAGRGLQLLFYSVGIGQISSEVPQNLSASRPQDRQFILSSKKLLLSDSGFYLCAWDDGKSSYNSPLHFGNGTRLTVT.

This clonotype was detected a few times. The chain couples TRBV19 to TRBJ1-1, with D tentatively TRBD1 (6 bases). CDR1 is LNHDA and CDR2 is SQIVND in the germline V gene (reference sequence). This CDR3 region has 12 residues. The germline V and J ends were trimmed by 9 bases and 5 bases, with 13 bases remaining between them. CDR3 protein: CASHRDVTEAFF. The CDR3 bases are TGTGCCAGCCACAGGGATGTGACTGAAGCTTTCTTT.

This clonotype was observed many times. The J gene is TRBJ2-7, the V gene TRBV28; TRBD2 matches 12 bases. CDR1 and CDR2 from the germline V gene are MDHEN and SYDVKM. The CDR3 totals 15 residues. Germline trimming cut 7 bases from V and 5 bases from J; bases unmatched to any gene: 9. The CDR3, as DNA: TGTGCCAGCATGATGACTAGCGGGGGTCGCGACGAGCAGTACTTC. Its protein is CASMMTSGGRDEQYF.

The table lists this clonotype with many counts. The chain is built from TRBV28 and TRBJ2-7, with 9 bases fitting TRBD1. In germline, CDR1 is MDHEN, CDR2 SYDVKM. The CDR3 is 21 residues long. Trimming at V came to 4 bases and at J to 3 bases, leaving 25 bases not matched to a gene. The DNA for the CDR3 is TGTGCCAGCAGTTCCGGGACAGGGCCCTTTTCGACTCGAGGGCCCAACTACGAGCAGTACTTC. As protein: CASSSGTGPFSTRGPNYEQYF.

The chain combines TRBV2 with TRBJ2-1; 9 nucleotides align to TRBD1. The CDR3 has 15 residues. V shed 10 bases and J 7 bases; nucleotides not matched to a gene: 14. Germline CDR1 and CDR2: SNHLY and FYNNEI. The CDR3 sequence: CATFLDRGFVNEQFF. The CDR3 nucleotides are TGTGCCACCTTTCTGGACAGGGGATTTGTAAATGAGCAGTTCTTC.

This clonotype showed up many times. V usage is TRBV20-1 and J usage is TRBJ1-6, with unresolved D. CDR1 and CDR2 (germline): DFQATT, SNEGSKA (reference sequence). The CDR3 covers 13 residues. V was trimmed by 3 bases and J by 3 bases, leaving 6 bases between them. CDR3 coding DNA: TGCAGTGCTAGGGGCGTCTATAATTCACCCCTCCACTTT. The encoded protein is CSARGVYNSPLHF.

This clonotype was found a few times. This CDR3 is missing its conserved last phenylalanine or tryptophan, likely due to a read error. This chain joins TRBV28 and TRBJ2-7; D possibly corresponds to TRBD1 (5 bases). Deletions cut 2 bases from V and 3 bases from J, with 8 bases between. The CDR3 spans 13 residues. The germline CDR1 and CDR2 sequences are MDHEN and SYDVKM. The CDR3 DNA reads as TGTGCCAGCAGTTTAAGGGGTCTCTACGAGCAGTACCTC. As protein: CASSLRGLYEQYL.

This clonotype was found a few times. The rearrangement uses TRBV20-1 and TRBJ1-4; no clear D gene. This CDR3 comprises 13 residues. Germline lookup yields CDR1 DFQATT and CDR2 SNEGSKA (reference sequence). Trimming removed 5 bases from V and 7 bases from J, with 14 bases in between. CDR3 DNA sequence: TGCAGTGCTTCTCGCGGCAGCGGTGAAAAACTGTTTTTT. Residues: CSASRGSGEKLFF.

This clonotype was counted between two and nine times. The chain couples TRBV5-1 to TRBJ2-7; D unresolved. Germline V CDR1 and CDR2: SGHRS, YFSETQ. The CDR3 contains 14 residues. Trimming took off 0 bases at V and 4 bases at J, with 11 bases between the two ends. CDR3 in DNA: TGCGCCAGCAGCTTGGGGGCAGGACGGTACGAGCAGTACTTC. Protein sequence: CASSLGAGRYEQYF.

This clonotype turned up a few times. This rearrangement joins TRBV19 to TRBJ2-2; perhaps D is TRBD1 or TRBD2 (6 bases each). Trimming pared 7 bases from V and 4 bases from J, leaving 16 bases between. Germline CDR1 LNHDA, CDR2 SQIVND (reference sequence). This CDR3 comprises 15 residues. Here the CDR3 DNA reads TGTGCCAGTACCTCCTCTCCGGGGGCCACCGGGGAGCTGTTTTTT. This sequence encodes CASTSSPGATGELFF.

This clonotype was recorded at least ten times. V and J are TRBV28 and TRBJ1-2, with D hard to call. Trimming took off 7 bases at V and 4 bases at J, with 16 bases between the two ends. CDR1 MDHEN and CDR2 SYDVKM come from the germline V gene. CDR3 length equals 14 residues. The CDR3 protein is CASIPTSSSYGYTF. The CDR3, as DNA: TGTGCCAGCATCCCGACAAGCAGTTCCTATGGCTACACCTTC.

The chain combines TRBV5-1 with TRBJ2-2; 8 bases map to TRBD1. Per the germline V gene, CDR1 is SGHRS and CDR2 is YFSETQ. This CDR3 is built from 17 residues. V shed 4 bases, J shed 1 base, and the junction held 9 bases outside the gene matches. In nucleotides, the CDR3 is TGCGCCAGCAGCCAGCATGCCGGGACAGGGAACACCGGGGAGCTGTTTTTT. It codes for CASSQHAGTGNTGELFF. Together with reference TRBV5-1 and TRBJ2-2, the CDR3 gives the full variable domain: KAGVTQTPRYLIKTRGQQVTLSCSPISGHRSVSWYQQTPGQGLQFLFEYFSETQRNKGNFPGRFSGRQFSNSRSEMNVSTLELGDSALYLCASSQHAGTGNTGELFFGEGSRLTVL.

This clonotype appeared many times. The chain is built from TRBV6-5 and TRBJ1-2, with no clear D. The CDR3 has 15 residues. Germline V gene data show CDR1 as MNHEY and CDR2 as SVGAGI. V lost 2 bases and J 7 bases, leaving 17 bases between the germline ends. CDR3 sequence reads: CASSYPGENILGYTF. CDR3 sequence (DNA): TGTGCCAGCAGTTACCCCGGGGAGAATATCCTTGGCTACACCTTC.

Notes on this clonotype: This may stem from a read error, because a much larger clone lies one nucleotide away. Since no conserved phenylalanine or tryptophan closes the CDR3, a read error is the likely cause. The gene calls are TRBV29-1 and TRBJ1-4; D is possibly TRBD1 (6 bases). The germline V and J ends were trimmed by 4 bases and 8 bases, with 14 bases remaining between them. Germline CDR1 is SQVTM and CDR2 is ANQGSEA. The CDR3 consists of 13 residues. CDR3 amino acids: CSVGPGRGEKLFL. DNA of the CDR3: TGCAGCGTTGGTCCGGGCAGGGGAGAAAAACTGTTTCTT.

CDR3 in amino acids: CASSKQATNEKLFF. The CDR3, as DNA: TGTGCCAGCAGTAAGCAAGCAACTAATGAAAAACTGTTTTTT. J is TRBJ1-4 and V is TRBV6-2 or TRBV6-3; no firm D call. Trimming cost V 5 bases and J 0 bases, with 7 bases left between them. CDR1 MNHEY and CDR2 SVGEGT come from the germline V gene. The CDR3 length is 14 residues.